One TCR beta chain is described in this entry. Its specificity is unknown. The use of a sample-barcoded 5' primer and a J-beta primer mix characterized a second PCR of roughly 6 to 11 cycles. TCRdb analysed the 5' RACE reads with MiXCR anew, one entry per CDR3 protein. This sample has around 580,000 distinct CDR3 sequences; more than 45% occur once, and the top ten carry 20% to 25%. This entry belongs to a study of blood T cells in healthy people across ages. Per germline, CDR1 DFQATT and CDR2 SNEGSKA (reference sequence). Losses at the gene ends were 3 bases for V and 7 bases for J; bases not matched to a gene: 15. The length of the CDR3 is 15 residues. Study-wide results and caveats: Estimates of total diversity, which came from one million sequenced T cells, were considered to be underestimates. Any conclusive comparison of naive versus antigen-experienced cells was prevented by using unsorted PBMCs.

Per sample, extraction of total RNA gave at least 6 micrograms in every case. The sequence derives from an older man in good health. V gene TRBV20-1 combines with J gene TRBJ2-7, with 7 nucleotides matching TRBD1. Sequences were obtained from blood. CDR3: CSASTGTDTYNEQYF. DNA of the CDR3: TGCAGTGCTAGTACCGGGACAGATACCTACAATGAGCAGTACTTC.